This T cell receptor beta chain appears in the sequencing data of a study of cytomegalovirus exposure and HLA in healthy donors (dated by TCRdb to 2016 to 2017). The study in broad terms: A later analysis indicated that the 90 to 150 validation repertoires were generated on the platform also employed for the roughly 650 repertoires of the first cohort. The study aimed to test whether signatures of past pathogen exposure could be identified by cataloging public T cell receptors. Along with the approximately 700-subject first cohort, a separate validation cohort of around 110 different subjects was used. High-throughput TCR immunosequencing, statistical association of individual TCRs with disease status, and machine learning were combined to predict cytomegalovirus infection status.

The CDR3 goes from the cysteine to the phenylalanine over 14 residues. CDR3 DNA is the only sequence kept; it has 42 bases, read in frame from the first base. From a lookup of the germline V gene, CDR1 and CDR2 are MNHNS and SASEGT. V is shortened by 3 bases, J by 8 bases, and the region joining them spans 13 bases. As to this clone: What antigen it recognizes has not been identified. The sample holds no much larger clone one base away, and base qualities are not on file.

The research as a whole found: A few of the identified cytomegalovirus-associated TCR beta chains were confirmed in vitro to be specific for cytomegalovirus antigens. Across donors, most TCR sequences were observed very rarely, whereas some public TCRs were present in many individuals. The classifier was reported to diagnose cytomegalovirus status with high specificity and sensitivity in both the original cohort and the validation cohort. In a later analysis, TCRs clustered in the first cohort were found to also tend to co-occur in the 110 or so validation repertoires, with about 94% of cluster scores above 0. The validation cohort had no HLA typing available for a later analysis, so co-occurrence within that cohort was assessed over all 120 or so repertoires. The authors suggested that the approach could potentially be extended to other disease states and immunological phenotypes. The study listed 150 to 200 TCR beta chains as associated with cytomegalovirus.

The library was generated by the immunoSEQ multiplex PCR assay. The study's processing was this. To diagnose cytomegalovirus status from the catalog of TCR beta chain sequences, a statistical classification framework was built. Imported from immuneACCESS, the table was reduced by TCRdb to in-frame sequences with V and J called. These copies leave out some clones; in studies compared against another copy, an unresolved V gene accounts for under half, and the cause of the remainder is not known. The DNA gave D and trimming, while V, J and clone size come from that table. Here the sample has 200,000 or so clones; 80% to 90% occur a single time. The ten largest clonotypes hold around 15% of the sample. The donors belonged to the validation cohort of around 130 subjects, which was separate from the approximately 660-subject first cohort.

The clonotype comes from a woman aged 25 to 39 in good health and CMV-seropositive. The sequenced material came from PBMCs. The rearranged chain carries TRBV6-1 and TRBJ1-4; the D gene is perhaps TRBD1, on 5 matching bases. The DNA sequence follows: TGTGCCAGCAGTGAGGGGCCGGGTGGCGAAAAACTGTTTTTT. This codes for CASSEGPGGEKLFF.